This T cell receptor beta chain was profiled in a study of blood T cell repertoires in COVID-19. Overall study: The study drew acute and convalescent COVID-19 samples from the United States, Italy and Spain. T cells, B-cell-depleted T cells, or PBMCs supplied cDNA or gDNA.

The assay was immunoSEQ multiplex PCR, and TCRdb's table has in-frame clones only and misses some. The sample yields some 120,000 clones, approximately 85% seen once. Source material: peripheral blood. The sequence came from a human donor in a cohort sampled during active COVID-19.

The CDR3 here is CASSGGLAAQETQYF. DNA of the CDR3: TGTGCCAGCAGCGGGGGACTAGCGGCCCAAGAGACCCAGTACTTC. The chain recombines TRBV9 with TRBJ2-5; TRBD2 matches 11 bases. Germline values: CDR1 SGDLS, CDR2 YYNGEE. This CDR3 has 15 residues. The junction had 2 bases not matched to a gene; V was cut back by 3 bases and J by 1 base.